This TCR beta chain came from a study of T cell changes during pregnancy in multiple sclerosis. Some clones are missing from TCRdb's copy, which holds only in-frame ones; the method was immunoSEQ multiplex PCR. The table shows roughly 93,000 clones, with less than 95% occurring only once. V was shortened by 2 bases and J by 4 bases, with 10 bases between the two germline ends. CDR1 SGHDN and CDR2 FVKESK come from the germline V gene. This CDR3 contains 14 residues. This material consisted of peripheral blood, taken in the first trimester of pregnancy. This chain connects TRBV14 to TRBJ2-3; perhaps TRBD1 as D (6 bases). The TCR comes from a female donor in good health, enrolled as a control in a pregnancy study. Here the CDR3 DNA reads TGTGCCAGCAGCCAAATAAGGACAGCAGATACGCAGTATTTT. It specifies CASSQIRTADTQYF.